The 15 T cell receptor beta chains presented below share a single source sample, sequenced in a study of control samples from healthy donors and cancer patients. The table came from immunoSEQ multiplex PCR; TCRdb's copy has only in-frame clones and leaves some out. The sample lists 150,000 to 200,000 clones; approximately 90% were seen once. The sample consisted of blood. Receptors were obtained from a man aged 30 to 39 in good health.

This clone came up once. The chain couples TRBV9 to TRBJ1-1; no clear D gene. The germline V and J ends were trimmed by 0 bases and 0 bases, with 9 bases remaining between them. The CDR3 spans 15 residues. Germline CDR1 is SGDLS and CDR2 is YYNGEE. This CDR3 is CASSVGPGLNTEAFF. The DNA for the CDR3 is TGTGCCAGCAGCGTAGGCCCGGGGTTGAACACTGAAGCTTTCTTT.

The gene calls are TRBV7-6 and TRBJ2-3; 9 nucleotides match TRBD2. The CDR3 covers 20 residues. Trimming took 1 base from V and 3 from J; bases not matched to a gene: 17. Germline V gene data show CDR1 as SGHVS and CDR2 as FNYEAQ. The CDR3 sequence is CASSLDRLCGRACSTDTQYF. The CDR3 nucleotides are TGTGCCAGCAGCTTAGATCGGCTATGCGGGAGGGCTTGTTCGACAGATACGCAGTATTTT.

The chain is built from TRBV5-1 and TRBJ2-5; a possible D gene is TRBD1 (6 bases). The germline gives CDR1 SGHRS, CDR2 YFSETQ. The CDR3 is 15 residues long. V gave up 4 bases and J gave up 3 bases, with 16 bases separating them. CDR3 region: CASSPSGTPEETQYF. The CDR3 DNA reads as TGCGCCAGCAGCCCCTCCGGGACACCAGAAGAGACCCAGTACTTC.

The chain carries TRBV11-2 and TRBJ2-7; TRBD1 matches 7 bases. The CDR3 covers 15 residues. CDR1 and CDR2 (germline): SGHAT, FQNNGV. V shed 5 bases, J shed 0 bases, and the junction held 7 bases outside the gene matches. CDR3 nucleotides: TGTGCCAGCAGCAACTCCGGGACAGTCTCCTACGAGCAGTACTTC. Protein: CASSNSGTVSYEQYF.

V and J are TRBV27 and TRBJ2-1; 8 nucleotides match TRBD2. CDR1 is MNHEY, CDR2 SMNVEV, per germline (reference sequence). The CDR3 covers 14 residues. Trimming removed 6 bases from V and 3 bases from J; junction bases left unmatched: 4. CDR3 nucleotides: TGTGCCAGCAGGGTAGCGGGACACTACAATGAGCAGTTCTTC. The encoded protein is CASRVAGHYNEQFF.

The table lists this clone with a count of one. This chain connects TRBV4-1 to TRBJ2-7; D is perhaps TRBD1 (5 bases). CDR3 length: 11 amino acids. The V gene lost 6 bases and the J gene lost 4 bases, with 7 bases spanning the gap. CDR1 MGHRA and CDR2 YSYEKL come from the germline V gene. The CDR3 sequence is CASSRGYEQYF. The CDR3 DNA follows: TGCGCCAGCAGTAGGGGATACGAGCAGTACTTC.

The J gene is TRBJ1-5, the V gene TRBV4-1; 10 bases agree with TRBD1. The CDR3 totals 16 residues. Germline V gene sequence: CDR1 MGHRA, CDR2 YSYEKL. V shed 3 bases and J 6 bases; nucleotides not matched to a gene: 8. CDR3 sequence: CASSHNGQGGGQPQHF. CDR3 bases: TGCGCCAGCAGCCATAACGGACAGGGGGGAGGTCAGCCCCAGCATTTT.

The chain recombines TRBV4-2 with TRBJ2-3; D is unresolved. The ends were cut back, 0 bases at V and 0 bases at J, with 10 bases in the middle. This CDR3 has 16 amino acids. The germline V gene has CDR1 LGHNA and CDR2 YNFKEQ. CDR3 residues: CASSQEVRKSTDTQYF. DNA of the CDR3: TGTGCCAGCAGCCAAGAGGTGCGGAAAAGCACAGATACGCAGTATTTT.

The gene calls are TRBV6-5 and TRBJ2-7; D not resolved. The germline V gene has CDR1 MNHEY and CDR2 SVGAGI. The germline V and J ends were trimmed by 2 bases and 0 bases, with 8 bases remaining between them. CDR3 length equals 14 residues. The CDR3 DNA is TGTGCCAGCAGTTACCAGAGGAGCTCCTACGAGCAGTACTTC. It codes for CASSYQRSSYEQYF.

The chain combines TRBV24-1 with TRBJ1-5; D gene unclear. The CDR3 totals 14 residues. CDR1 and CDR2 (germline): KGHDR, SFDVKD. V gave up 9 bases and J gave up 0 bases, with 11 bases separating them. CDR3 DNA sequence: TGTGCCACCCCACGGTCCTATAGCAATCAGCCCCAGCATTTT. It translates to CATPRSYSNQPQHF.

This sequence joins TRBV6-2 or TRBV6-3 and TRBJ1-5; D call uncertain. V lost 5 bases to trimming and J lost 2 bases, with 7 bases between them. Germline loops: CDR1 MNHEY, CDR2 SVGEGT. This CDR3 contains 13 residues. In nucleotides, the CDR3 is TGTGCCAGCAGTAAAACAGGCAATCAGCCCCAGCATTTT. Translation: CASSKTGNQPQHF.

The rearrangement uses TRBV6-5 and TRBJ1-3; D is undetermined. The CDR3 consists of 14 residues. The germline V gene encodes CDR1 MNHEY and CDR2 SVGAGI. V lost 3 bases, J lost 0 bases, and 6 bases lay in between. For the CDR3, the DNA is TGTGCCAGCAGTTATGTGGGCTCTGGAAACACCATATATTTT. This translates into CASSYVGSGNTIYF.

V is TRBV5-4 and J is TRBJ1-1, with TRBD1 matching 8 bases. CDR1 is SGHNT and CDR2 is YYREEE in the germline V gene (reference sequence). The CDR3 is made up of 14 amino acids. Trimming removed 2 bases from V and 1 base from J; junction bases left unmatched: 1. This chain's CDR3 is CASSLGTGNTEAFF. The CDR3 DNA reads TGTGCCAGCAGCTTAGGGACAGGGAACACTGAAGCTTTCTTT.

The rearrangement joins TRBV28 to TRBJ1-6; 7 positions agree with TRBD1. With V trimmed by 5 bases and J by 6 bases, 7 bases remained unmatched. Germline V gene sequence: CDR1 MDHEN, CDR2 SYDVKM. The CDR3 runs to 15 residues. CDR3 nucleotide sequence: TGTGCCAGCAGTCTGATGACAGGGATTAATTCACCCCTCCACTTT. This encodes CASSLMTGINSPLHF.

CDR3 DNA sequence: TGTGCCAGCAGCGGTAGGCTGGGGATGAACACTGAAGCTTTCTTT. Translated: CASSGRLGMNTEAFF. This sequence joins TRBV9 and TRBJ1-1; D remains unclear. V was cut by 3 bases and J by 0 bases, with 12 bases left in between. CDR1 and CDR2 (germline): SGDLS, YYNGEE. The CDR3 totals 15 residues.